Below are 11 T cell receptor beta chains sequenced from a single sample in a study of T-cell memory formation after mild COVID-19. TCRdb recomputed calls from the 5' RACE reads with MiXCR, one row per CDR3 protein. The sample has about half a million distinct CDR3 sequences; about 20% are singletons. The specimen sequenced was PBMCs or a T cell subset sorted from them (not recorded which). All receptors come from an adult woman who had mild COVID-19 (a few samples of this study predate the infection). Cell type and time point are not known.

At least ten counts were recorded for this clonotype. The chain employs TRBV4-2 and TRBJ1-1, with 7 bases aligning to TRBD1. Germline values: CDR1 LGHNA, CDR2 YNFKEQ. J lost 4 bases, V lost 2 bases, and 1 base had no gene match. The CDR3 loop spans 13 amino acids. In DNA form, the CDR3 reads TGTGCCAGCAGCCAAAGACAGGGCACTGAAGCTTTCTTT. Translation gives CASSQRQGTEAFF.

This clonotype has a count of ten or more. The rearrangement links TRBV7-2 to TRBJ2-7; 9 bases align to TRBD1. The CDR3 length is 13 residues. After removal of 4 bases from V and 3 bases from J, the junction contained 1 base not matched to a gene. Germline assignment: CDR1 SGHTA and CDR2 FQGNSA. The CDR3 protein is CASSWGQGYEQYF. The CDR3 DNA reads TGTGCCAGCAGCTGGGGACAGGGCTACGAGCAGTACTTC.

This clonotype was found many times. V and J are TRBV12-3 or TRBV12-4 and TRBJ1-6, with D unclear. The CDR3 consists of 14 residues. Trimming left V 1 base short and J 7 bases short, with 8 bases between. This chain's CDR3 is CASSLGAGNSPLHF. As DNA, the CDR3 is TGTGCCAGCAGTTTAGGCGCAGGCAATTCACCCCTCCACTTT.

V gene TRBV9 combines with J gene TRBJ2-2, with D maybe TRBD2 (6 bases). This CDR3 spans 17 amino acids. Trimming removed 0 bases at V and 1 base at J, with 13 bases between. The germline CDR1 and CDR2 sequences are SGDLS and YYNGEE. The CDR3 is CASSVEGGHWNTGELFF. The CDR3 DNA is TGTGCCAGCAGCGTAGAGGGAGGACACTGGAACACCGGGGAGCTGTTTTTT.

V is TRBV7-9 and J is TRBJ2-5; weak D call: TRBD1 (6 bases). Trimming took off 5 bases at V and 5 bases at J, with 15 bases between the two ends. The CDR3 covers 14 residues. The germline CDR1 and CDR2 sequences are SEHNR and FQNEAQ (reference sequence). CDR3 amino acids: CASSPDSGEETQYF. Written as DNA, the CDR3 is TGTGCCAGCAGCCCGGACAGCGGAGAGGAGACCCAGTACTTC.

The V gene is TRBV24-1, the J gene TRBJ2-1; 8 bases map to TRBD1. Germline V lookup: CDR1 KGHDR, CDR2 SFDVKD. The CDR3 has 14 amino acids. V dropped 3 bases and J dropped 8; count of bases not matched to a gene: 5. The CDR3 here is CATSDPRGRYEQFF. The CDR3 DNA is TGTGCCACCAGTGATCCCAGGGGGCGCTATGAGCAGTTCTTC.

The rearrangement uses TRBV7-9 and TRBJ1-1; 8 positions match TRBD1. The CDR3 totals 14 residues. The J segment lost 4 bases and the V segment lost 6 bases, leaving 7 bases of the junction unmatched. The germline CDR1 and CDR2 sequences are SEHNR and FQNEAQ (reference sequence). CDR3 sequence: CASSWVDRVTEAFF. The CDR3 DNA reads TGTGCCAGCAGTTGGGTGGACAGGGTCACTGAAGCTTTCTTT. Supplemented by reference TRBV7-9 and TRBJ1-1, the full variable domain reads DTGVSQNPRHKITKRGQNVTFRCDPISEHNRLYWYRQTLGQGPEFLTYFQNEAQLEKSRLLSDRFSAERPKGSFSTLEIQRTEQGDSAMYLCASSWVDRVTEAFFGQGTRLTVV.

This clonotype was counted a few times. The gene calls are TRBV5-6 and TRBJ1-1; TRBD1 agrees at 11 bases. Unmatched junction bases numbered 4, after V lost 0 bases and J lost 3 bases. Germline CDR1 is SGHDT and CDR2 is YYEEEE. The CDR3 covers 16 residues. CDR3 nucleotides: TGTGCCAGCAGCTTGGTCGGGACAGGGGGACACACTGAAGCTTTCTTT. Amino acid sequence: CASSLVGTGGHTEAFF. Variable domain in full (rest from reference TRBV5-6 and TRBJ1-1): DAGVTQSPTHLIKTRGQQVTLRCSPKSGHDTVSWYQQALGQGPQFIFQYYEEEERQRGNFPDRFSGHQFPNYSSELNVNALLLGDSALYLCASSLVGTGGHTEAFFGQGTRLTVV.

This sequence joins TRBV4-3 and TRBJ2-1; D call uncertain. Germline CDR1 reads LGHNA; CDR2 reads YSLEER. The V and J ends lost 0 bases and 3 bases respectively, with 12 bases between them. This CDR3 is built from 16 residues. CDR3 protein: CASSQEASNFYNEQFF. In nucleotides, the CDR3 is TGCGCCAGCAGCCAAGAGGCTTCCAACTTCTACAATGAGCAGTTCTTC.

The J gene is TRBJ2-1, the V gene TRBV12-3 or TRBV12-4; TRBD2 is a possible D gene (5 bases). V lost 5 bases, J lost 8 bases, and 7 bases lay in between. There are 11 residues in the CDR3. The CDR3: CASSNSDEQFF. The CDR3 bases are TGTGCCAGCAGTAATAGCGATGAGCAGTTCTTC.

V is TRBV5-1 and J is TRBJ1-1; 7 nucleotides match TRBD1. Germline lookup yields CDR1 SGHRS and CDR2 YFSETQ. The CDR3 is 13 residues long. V was pared by 4 bases and J by 6 bases, with 6 bases of the junction left unmatched. The CDR3 sequence: CASSTGEVPEAFF. The CDR3 DNA is TGCGCCAGCAGCACAGGGGAGGTCCCTGAAGCTTTCTTT.